Presented here are 15 T cell receptor beta chains from one specimen sequenced in a study of Ad26.COV2.S vaccination and SARS-CoV-2 variants. Sequencing was performed with immunoSEQ multiplex PCR; in TCRdb, only in-frame clones are kept and a portion is missing. The sample comprises approximately 400,000 clones, about 90% of which are singletons, and under 5% rests with the top ten. The sequencing used peripheral blood, collected after recovery from COVID-19. These receptors all come from a human donor who had recovered from COVID-19.

The chain is built from TRBV4-1 and TRBJ2-5, with 10 bases that match TRBD2. Unmatched junction bases numbered 2, after V lost 0 bases and J lost 4 bases. The CDR3 length is 15 residues. Germline assignment: CDR1 MGHRA and CDR2 YSYEKL. The CDR3 nucleotides are TGCGCCAGCAGCCAAGATGCTAGCGGGGGAGAGACCCAGTACTTC. It is translated as CASSQDASGGETQYF.

The CDR3 here is CASSLRRFQGNGYTF. In DNA form, the CDR3 reads TGTGCCAGCAGCCTAAGGCGTTTCCAAGGAAATGGCTACACCTTC. The rearrangement uses TRBV7-2 and TRBJ1-2; D is unresolved. Trimming pared 5 bases from V and 6 bases from J, leaving 19 bases between. This CDR3 has 15 residues. The germline V gene encodes CDR1 SGHTA and CDR2 FQGNSA.

The chain joins TRBV19 to TRBJ1-1, with TRBD1 matching 11 bases. V lost 9 bases and J lost 0; bases outside the gene matches: 6. Germline assignment: CDR1 LNHDA and CDR2 SQIVND (reference sequence). There are 15 residues in the CDR3. CDR3 protein: CASRDRGLMNTEAFF. DNA of the CDR3: TGTGCCAGCAGGGACAGGGGGTTAATGAACACTGAAGCTTTCTTT.

CDR3 in amino acids: CASSLGRSRYSPLHF. The CDR3 DNA reads TGCGCCAGCAGCTTGGGTAGGAGTCGGTATTCACCCCTCCACTTT. The chain recombines TRBV5-1 with TRBJ1-6; D unresolved. The CDR3 totals 15 residues. Between the trimmed V and J ends, which lost 0 bases and 8 bases, there was a span of 12 bases. CDR1 and CDR2 (germline): SGHRS, YFSETQ.

V gene TRBV6-5 combines with J gene TRBJ2-7; D may be TRBD1 (6 bases). Germline CDR1 reads MNHEY; CDR2 reads SVGAGI. The CDR3 is made up of 14 amino acids. V dropped 4 bases and J dropped 4 bases, with 14 bases sitting between them. DNA of the CDR3: TGTGCCAGCAGTTTCCTCGACAGGCCTTACGAGCAGTACTTC. Translated, it gives CASSFLDRPYEQYF.

The V call is TRBV4-2, the J call TRBJ2-3; no definite D call. With 2 bases removed from V and 2 bases from J, the gap between germline ends came to 11 bases. The CDR3 runs 15 residues. CDR1 LGHNA and CDR2 YNFKEQ come from the germline V gene. CDR3 bases: TGTGCCAGCAGCCAACCTCAAGGGCTCACAGATACGCAGTATTTT. Translating it yields CASSQPQGLTDTQYF.

V is TRBV27 and J is TRBJ1-6; D gene uncertain. The CDR3 loop spans 15 amino acids. Trimming pared 3 bases from V and 8 bases from J, leaving 14 bases between. The germline gives CDR1 MNHEY, CDR2 SMNVEV (reference sequence). The CDR3 sequence is CASSFSPTPDSPLHF. CDR3 nucleotide sequence: TGTGCCAGCAGTTTCTCGCCGACTCCCGATTCACCCCTCCACTTT.

This chain connects TRBV27 to TRBJ1-4; 8 nucleotides align to TRBD1. The CDR3 covers 15 residues. J was trimmed by 6 bases and V by 5 bases; bases with no gene match: 8. Germline V gene sequence: CDR1 MNHEY, CDR2 SMNVEV (reference sequence). The CDR3 sequence is CASSPDRVQDEKLFF. CDR3 in DNA: TGTGCCAGCAGTCCGGACAGGGTACAGGATGAAAAACTGTTTTTT.

The rearrangement links TRBV14 to TRBJ2-6, with 8 bases lining up with TRBD1. CDR1 SGHDN and CDR2 FVKESK come from the germline V gene. V trimming: 3 bases; J trimming: 2 bases; junction bases outside the gene matches: 9. The CDR3 runs to 18 residues. CDR3 DNA sequence: TGTGCCAGCAGCCAGCGAATCCCGACAGGGGCTGGGGCCAACGTCCTGACTTTC. Its translation is CASSQRIPTGAGANVLTF.

This clone has a single count. The chain carries TRBV5-6 and TRBJ1-2; a possible D gene is TRBD1 (6 bases). Germline loops: CDR1 SGHDT, CDR2 YYEEEE. Trimming shortened V by 1 base and J by 5 bases, and 9 bases separated the two germline ends. The CDR3 runs to 13 residues. CDR3 bases: TGTGCCAGCAGCTTGATGGGGGCGTATGGCTACACCTTC. Residues: CASSLMGAYGYTF.

In DNA form, the CDR3 reads TGCGCCAGCAGCGACGGGACAGGGGTTCGGGAGCTGTTTTTT. This translates into CASSDGTGVRELFF. The chain couples TRBV4-3 to TRBJ2-2; the match to TRBD1 covers 10 bases. The CDR3 has 14 amino acids. Per germline, CDR1 LGHNA and CDR2 YSLEER. Trimming at V came to 5 bases and at J to 9 bases, leaving 6 bases not matched to a gene.

The chain links TRBV2 to TRBJ1-3; D possibly corresponds to TRBD1 (5 bases). The germline V and J ends were trimmed by 1 base and 0 bases, with 10 bases remaining between them. The CDR3 consists of 16 residues. CDR1 is SNHLY and CDR2 is FYNNEI in the germline V gene. CDR3 nucleotide sequence: TGTGCCAGCAGTGAAGGGGGGTCGTACTCTGGAAACACCATATATTTT. Its translation is CASSEGGSYSGNTIYF.

This rearrangement joins TRBV2 to TRBJ1-5; 7 nucleotides line up with TRBD1. Germline V CDR1 and CDR2: SNHLY, FYNNEI. J was trimmed by 3 bases and V by 10 bases; bases with no gene match: 6. The CDR3 runs to 13 residues. CDR3 DNA sequence: TGTGCCACCTCAGACAGGGTCAATCAGCCCCAGCATTTT. This translates into CATSDRVNQPQHF.

The gene calls are TRBV18 and TRBJ1-2; D gene unclear. This CDR3 has 18 residues. Germline V CDR1 and CDR2: KGHSH, LQKENI. V lost 1 base to trimming and J lost 0 bases, with 18 bases between them. CDR3 region: CASSPRRAGSRANYGYTF. As DNA, the CDR3 is TGTGCCAGCTCACCACGGCGGGCTGGGAGTAGAGCTAACTATGGCTACACCTTC.

The V call is TRBV6-1, the J call TRBJ1-1; D not certain. Per the germline V gene, CDR1 is MNHNS and CDR2 is SASEGT. V dropped 1 base and J dropped 0 bases, with 18 bases sitting between them. This CDR3 is built from 18 residues. The CDR3 DNA follows: TGTGCCAGCAGTGAAGTGTATCGCACGGGAATTTTGAACACTGAAGCTTTCTTT. Translated, it gives CASSEVYRTGILNTEAFF.